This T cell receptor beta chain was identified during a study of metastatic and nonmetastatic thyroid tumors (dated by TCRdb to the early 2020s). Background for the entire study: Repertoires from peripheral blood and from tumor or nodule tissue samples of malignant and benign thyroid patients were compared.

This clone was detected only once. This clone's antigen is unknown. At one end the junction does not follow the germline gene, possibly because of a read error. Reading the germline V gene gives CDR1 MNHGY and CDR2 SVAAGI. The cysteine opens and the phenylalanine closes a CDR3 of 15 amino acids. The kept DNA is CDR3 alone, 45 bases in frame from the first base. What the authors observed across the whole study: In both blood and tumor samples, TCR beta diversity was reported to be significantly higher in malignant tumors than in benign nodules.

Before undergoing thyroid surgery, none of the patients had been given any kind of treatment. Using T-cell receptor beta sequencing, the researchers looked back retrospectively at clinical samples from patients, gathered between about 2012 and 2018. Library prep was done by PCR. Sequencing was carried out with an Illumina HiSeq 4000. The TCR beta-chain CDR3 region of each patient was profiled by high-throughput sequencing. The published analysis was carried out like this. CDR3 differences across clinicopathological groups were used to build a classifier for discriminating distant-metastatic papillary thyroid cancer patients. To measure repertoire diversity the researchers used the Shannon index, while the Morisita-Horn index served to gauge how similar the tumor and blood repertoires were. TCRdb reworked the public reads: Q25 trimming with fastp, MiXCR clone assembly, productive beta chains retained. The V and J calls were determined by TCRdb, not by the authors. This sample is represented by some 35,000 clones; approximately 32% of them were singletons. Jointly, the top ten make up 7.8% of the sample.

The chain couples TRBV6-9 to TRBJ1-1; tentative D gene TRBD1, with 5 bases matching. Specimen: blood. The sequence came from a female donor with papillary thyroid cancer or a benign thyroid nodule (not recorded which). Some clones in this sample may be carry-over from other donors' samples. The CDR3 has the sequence CASSFRPGMHTQAFF. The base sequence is TGTGCCAGCAGTTTCCGCCCAGGGATGCACACTCAAGCTTTCTTT.